This T cell receptor beta chain is drawn from a study of blood T cell repertoires in COVID-19. Study at large: PBMCs, B-cell-depleted T cells, or T cells provided the cDNA or gDNA that made up the material.

Here immunoSEQ multiplex PCR was the method, and the copy in TCRdb shows in-frame clones only, minus some. The table shows about 310,000 clones, with approximately 90% occurring only once. The germline V gene has CDR1 LGHDT and CDR2 YNNKEL (reference sequence). This CDR3 is 15 amino acids long. V was clipped by 0 bases and J by 5 bases, with 10 bases between them. The chain is built from TRBV3-1 (or the pseudogene TRBV3-2) and TRBJ2-2, with unresolved D. This clonotype was obtained from a woman aged 40-49 years who had recovered from COVID-19. Sequenced material: PBMCs or T cells enriched from blood (not recorded which). This CDR3 reads CASSQDASGTGELFF. In nucleotides, the CDR3 is TGTGCCAGCAGCCAAGACGCCTCCGGTACCGGGGAGCTGTTTTTT.